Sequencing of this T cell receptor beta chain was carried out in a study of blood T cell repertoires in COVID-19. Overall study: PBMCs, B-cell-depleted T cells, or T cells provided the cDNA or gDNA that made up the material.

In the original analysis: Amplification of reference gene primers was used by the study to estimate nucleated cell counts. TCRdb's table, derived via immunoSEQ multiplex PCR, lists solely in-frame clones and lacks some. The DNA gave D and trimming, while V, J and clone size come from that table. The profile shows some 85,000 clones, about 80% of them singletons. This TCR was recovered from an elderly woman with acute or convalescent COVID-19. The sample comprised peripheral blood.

The CDR3 DNA reads as TGTGCCAGCAGTTACGGGGGGGACTTCTATGGCTACACCTTC. Translating it yields CASSYGGDFYGYTF. The V gene is TRBV6-5, the J gene TRBJ1-2; tentatively, D is TRBD1 (5 bases). V gave up 2 bases and J gave up 4 bases, with 11 bases separating them. The CDR3 has 14 residues. Germline-derived CDR1 and CDR2 are MNHEY and SVGAGI.